The rows below give T cell receptor beta chains drawn from one sample of a study of blood T cell repertoires in COVID-19. TCRdb's table, derived via immunoSEQ multiplex PCR, lists solely in-frame clones and lacks some. The sample consists of hundreds of thousands of clones, over 85% of them appearing once. The sequenced sample consisted of peripheral blood. The receptors were sampled from a man between 18 and 35 years old with COVID-19, enrolled during active disease. Both conserved end residues are part of each CDR3. The D gene is left open where the match is weak. The size entry is marked missing in some rows and otherwise reads once, few, many or a size class.

. TRBJ2-2 once TRBV2 TGTGCCAGCAGTCCTTCCGGGAACACCGGGGAGCTGTTTTTT CASSPSGNTGELFF
TRBD1 TRBJ2-2 . TRBV30 TGTGCCTGGACCCCCCTCGGACAGGGGGACACCGGGGAGCTGTTTTTT CAWTPLGQGDTGELFF
. TRBJ2-5 . TRBV4-1 TGCGCCAGCAGCCAAGTACTCCCGGGTGAGACCCAGTACTTC CASSQVLPGETQYF
TRBD1 TRBJ1-1 . TRBV18 TGTGCCAGCTCACCCATACAGGGGGCCACTGAAGCTTTCTTT CASSPIQGATEAFF
TRBD1 TRBJ2-1 once TRBV19 TGTGCCAGTAGCACGACAGGGTCTGGCAATGAGCAGTTCTTC CASSTTGSGNEQFF
TRBD1 TRBJ2-3 . TRBV19 TGTGCCAGTAGTATAGTGACAGGGGGCACAGATACGCAGTATTTT CASSIVTGGTDTQYF
TRBD1 TRBJ2-5 . TRBV4-1 TGCGCCAGCAGCCAAGATATTAGCAGGGGGCTAAGAGAGACCCAGTACTTC CASSQDISRGLRETQYF
TRBD2 TRBJ2-7 . TRBV5-1 TGCGCCAGCAGCTATGCGGTCCTAGCGGGGGATACCTACGAGCAGTACTTC CASSYAVLAGDTYEQYF
. TRBJ2-3 . TRBV10-3 TGTGCCATCAGCGATGGGGGGGGCGGCACAGATACGCAGTATTTT CAISDGGGGTDTQYF
TRBD1 TRBJ2-7 . TRBV4-1 TGCGCCAGCAGCCCCCGGGGACAGGGGGCGGGGGGCGAGCAGTACTTC CASSPRGQGAGGEQYF
. TRBJ1-4 . TRBV5-1 TGCGCCAGCACCTATACCGCGGGGGACGGTAATGAAAAACTGTTTTTT CASTYTAGDGNEKLFF
TRBD2 TRBJ2-3 once TRBV5-5 TGTGCCAGCAGCCTAGCGGGAGTTGGGACAGATACGCAGTATTTT CASSLAGVGTDTQYF
TRBD2 TRBJ2-1 . TRBV7-9 TGTGCCAGCATTCGTAGCGGGGGTAACAATGAGCAGTTCTTC CASIRSGGNNEQFF
. TRBJ2-3 . TRBV5-1 TGCGCCAGCAGTTCATCCACTAGCACAGATACGCAGTATTTT CASSSSTSTDTQYF
TRBD1 TRBJ2-2 . TRBV29-1 TGCAGCGTTGGGCTTGGGGACAGCCAATCTGGGGAGCTGTTTTTT CSVGLGDSQSGELFF
. TRBJ1-1 . TRBV6-6 TGTGCCAGCAGTTTTCCAGGGGCGGAAGCTTTCTTT CASSFPGAEAFF
TRBD1 TRBJ2-2 . TRBV4-1 TGCGCCAGCAGCCATACCTGGGGGCCAGGGGGCCCCGGGGAGCTGTTTTTT CASSHTWGPGGPGELFF
. TRBJ1-1 . TRBV11-3 TGTGCCAGCAGCTTAAGTGGTCTACTTGAAGCTTTCTTT CASSLSGLLEAFF
TRBD1 TRBJ1-3 . TRBV19 TGTGCCAGTAGTCAGCCGCAGGGGGCCGGTGGAAACACCATATATTTT CASSQPQGAGGNTIYF
. TRBJ2-7 . TRBV2 TGTGCCAGCAGGCAGAGGGTGGACCTAGATTCAAGGCAGTACTTC CASRQRVDLDSRQYF
TRBD1 TRBJ2-5 . TRBV4-2 TGTGCCAGCAGCAAAGGTGTCGGACAGGGCCTAGAGACCCAGTACTTC CASSKGVGQGLETQYF
TRBD1 TRBJ2-5 . TRBV18 TGTGCCAGCTCACCCGGACAGGGGATAAGGGAGACCCAGTACTTC CASSPGQGIRETQYF
TRBD1 TRBJ1-4 . TRBV5-1 TGCGCCAGCAGCCCACAGGGGTATGCAACTAATGAAAAACTGTTTTTT CASSPQGYATNEKLFF
TRBD1 TRBJ1-4 . TRBV27 TGTGCCAGCAAACGGACAGGGAGAGAAGAAAAACTGTTTTTT CASKRTGREEKLFF
. TRBJ2-5 . TRBV25-1 TGTGCCAGCAGTGAATCTGGCCAGGGCCAAGAGACCCAGTACTTC CASSESGQGQETQYF
TRBD2 TRBJ2-7 . TRBV3-1/TRBV3-2 TGTGCCAGCAGTAATCTAGCGGGAGGGGTCTACGAGCAGTACTTC CASSNLAGGVYEQYF
. TRBJ2-3 . TRBV11-2 TGTGCCAGCAGCTTGCAACTAGGGGGAGTTGGAGATACGCAGTATTTT CASSLQLGGVGDTQYF
TRBD2 TRBJ2-1 . TRBV7-3 TGTGCCAGCAGCCGTGGACTAGCGGGAGTTTACAATGAGCAGTTCTTC CASSRGLAGVYNEQFF
TRBD2 TRBJ2-5 once TRBV5-1 TGCGCCAGCAGCTCCGGACTAGCGGGAGGGAGTGGGGAGACCCAGTACTTC CASSSGLAGGSGETQYF
TRBD1 TRBJ1-2 . TRBV27 TGTGCCAGCAGATTACAGGGGGCAAGCTATGGCTACACCTTC CASRLQGASYGYTF
. TRBJ2-1 . TRBV6-5 TGTGCCAGCAACCCGGGTAGAGCCTACAATGAGCAGTTCTTC CASNPGRAYNEQFF
. TRBJ2-5 . TRBV5-1 TGCGCCAGCAGCTTGGGGCTAGAAGAGACCCAGTACTTC CASSLGLEETQYF
TRBD1 TRBJ2-1 . TRBV6-5 TGTGCCAGCAGTACCCGACAGGGACATATGAGACAGTTCTTC CASSTRQGHMRQFF